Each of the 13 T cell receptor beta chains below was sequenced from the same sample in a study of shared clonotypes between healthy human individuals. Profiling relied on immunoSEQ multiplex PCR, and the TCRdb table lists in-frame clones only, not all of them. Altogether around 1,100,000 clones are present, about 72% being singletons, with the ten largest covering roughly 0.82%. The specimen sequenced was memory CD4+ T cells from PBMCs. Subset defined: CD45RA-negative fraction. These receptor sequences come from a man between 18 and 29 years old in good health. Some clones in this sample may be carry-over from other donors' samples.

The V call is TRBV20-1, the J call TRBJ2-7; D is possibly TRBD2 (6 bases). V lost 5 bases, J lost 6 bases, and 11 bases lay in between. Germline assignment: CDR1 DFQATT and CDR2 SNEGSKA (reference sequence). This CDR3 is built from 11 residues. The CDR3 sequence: CSALLGGEQYF. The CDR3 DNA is TGCAGTGCTCTACTGGGGGGCGAGCAGTACTTC.

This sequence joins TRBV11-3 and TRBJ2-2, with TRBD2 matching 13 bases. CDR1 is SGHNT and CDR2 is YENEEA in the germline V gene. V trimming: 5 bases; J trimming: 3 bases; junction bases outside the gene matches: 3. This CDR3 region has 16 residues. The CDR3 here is CASSRGLAGDTGELFF. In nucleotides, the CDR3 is TGTGCCAGCAGCCGTGGACTAGCGGGAGACACCGGGGAGCTGTTTTTT. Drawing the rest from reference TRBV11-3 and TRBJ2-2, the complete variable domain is EAGVVQSPRYKIIEKKQPVAFWCNPISGHNTLYWYLQNLGQGPELLIRYENEEAVDDSQLPKDRFSAERLKGVDSTLKIQPAELGDSAVYLCASSRGLAGDTGELFFGEGSRLTVL.

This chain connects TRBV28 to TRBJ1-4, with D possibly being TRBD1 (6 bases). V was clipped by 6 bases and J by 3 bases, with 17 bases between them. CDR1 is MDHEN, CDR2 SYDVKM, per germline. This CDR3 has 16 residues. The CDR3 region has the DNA TGTGCCAGCAGACAACTCACAGGGCGGCCTAATGAAAAACTGTTTTTT. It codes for CASRQLTGRPNEKLFF.

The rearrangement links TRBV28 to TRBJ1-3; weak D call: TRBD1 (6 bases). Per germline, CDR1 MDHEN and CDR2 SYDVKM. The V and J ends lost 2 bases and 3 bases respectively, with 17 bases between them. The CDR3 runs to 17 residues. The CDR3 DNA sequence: TGTGCCAGCAGTTTAGCTCCCGGGGGGCGCCTTGGAAACACCATATATTTT. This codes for CASSLAPGGRLGNTIYF.

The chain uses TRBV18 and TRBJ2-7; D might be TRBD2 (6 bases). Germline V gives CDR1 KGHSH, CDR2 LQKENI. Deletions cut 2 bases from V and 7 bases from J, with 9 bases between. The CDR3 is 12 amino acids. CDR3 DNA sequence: TGTGCCAGCTCACCAGTAGGGAGGGAGCAGTACTTC. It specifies CASSPVGREQYF.

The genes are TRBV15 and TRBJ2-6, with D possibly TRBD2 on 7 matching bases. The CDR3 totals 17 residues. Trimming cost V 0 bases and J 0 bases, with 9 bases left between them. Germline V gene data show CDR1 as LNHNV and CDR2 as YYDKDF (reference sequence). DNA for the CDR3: TGTGCCACCAGCAGAGATGGGGGGGCCTCTGGGGCCAACGTCCTGACTTTC. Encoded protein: CATSRDGGASGANVLTF.

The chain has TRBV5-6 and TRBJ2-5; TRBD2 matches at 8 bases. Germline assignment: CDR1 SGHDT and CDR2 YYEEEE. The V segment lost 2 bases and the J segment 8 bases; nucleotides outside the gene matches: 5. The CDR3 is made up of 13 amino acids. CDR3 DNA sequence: TGTGCCAGCAGCTTCCGGGGGGGAGGTACCCAGTACTTC. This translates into CASSFRGGGTQYF.

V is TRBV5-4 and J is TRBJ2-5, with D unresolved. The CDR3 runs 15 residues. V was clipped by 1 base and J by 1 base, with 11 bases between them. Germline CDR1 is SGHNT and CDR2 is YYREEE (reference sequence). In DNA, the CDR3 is TGTGCCAGCAGCTTGAAAGGGCGTATCCAAGAGACCCAGTACTTC. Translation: CASSLKGRIQETQYF.

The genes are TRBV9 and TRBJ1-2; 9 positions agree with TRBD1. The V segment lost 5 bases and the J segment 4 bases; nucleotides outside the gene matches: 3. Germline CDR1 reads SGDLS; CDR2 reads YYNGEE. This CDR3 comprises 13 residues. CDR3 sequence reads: CASSQGQGYGYTF. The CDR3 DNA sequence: TGTGCCAGCAGTCAGGGACAGGGCTATGGCTACACCTTC. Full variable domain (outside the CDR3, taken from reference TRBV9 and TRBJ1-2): DSGVTQTPKHLITATGQRVTLRCSPRSGDLSVYWYQQSLDQGLQFLIQYYNGEERAKGNILERFSAQQFPDLHSELNLSSLELGDSALYFCASSQGQGYGYTFGSGTRLTVV.

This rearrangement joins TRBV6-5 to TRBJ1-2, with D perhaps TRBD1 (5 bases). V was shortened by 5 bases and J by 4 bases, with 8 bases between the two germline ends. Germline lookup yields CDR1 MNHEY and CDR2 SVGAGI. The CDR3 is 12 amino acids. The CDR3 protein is CASSGGSYGYTF. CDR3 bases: TGTGCCAGCAGTGGGGGTAGCTATGGCTACACCTTC.

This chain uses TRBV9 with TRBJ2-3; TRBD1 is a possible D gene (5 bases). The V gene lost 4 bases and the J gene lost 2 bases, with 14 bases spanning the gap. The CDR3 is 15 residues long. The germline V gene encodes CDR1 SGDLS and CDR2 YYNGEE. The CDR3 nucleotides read TGTGCCAGCAGCCAGGCCGACAGACTCACAGATACGCAGTATTTT. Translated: CASSQADRLTDTQYF.

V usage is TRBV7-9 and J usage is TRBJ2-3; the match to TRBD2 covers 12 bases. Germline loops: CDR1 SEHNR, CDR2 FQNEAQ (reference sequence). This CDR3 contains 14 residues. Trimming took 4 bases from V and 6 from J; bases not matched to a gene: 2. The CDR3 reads CASSSSGREDTQYF. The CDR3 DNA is TGTGCCAGCAGCTCTAGCGGGAGGGAGGATACGCAGTATTTT.

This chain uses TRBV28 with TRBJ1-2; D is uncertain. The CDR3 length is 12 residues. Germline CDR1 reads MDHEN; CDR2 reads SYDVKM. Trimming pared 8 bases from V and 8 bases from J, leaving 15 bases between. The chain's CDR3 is CASRSFSWGYTF. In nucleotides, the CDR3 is TGTGCCAGCCGGTCGTTTTCCTGGGGCTACACCTTC.